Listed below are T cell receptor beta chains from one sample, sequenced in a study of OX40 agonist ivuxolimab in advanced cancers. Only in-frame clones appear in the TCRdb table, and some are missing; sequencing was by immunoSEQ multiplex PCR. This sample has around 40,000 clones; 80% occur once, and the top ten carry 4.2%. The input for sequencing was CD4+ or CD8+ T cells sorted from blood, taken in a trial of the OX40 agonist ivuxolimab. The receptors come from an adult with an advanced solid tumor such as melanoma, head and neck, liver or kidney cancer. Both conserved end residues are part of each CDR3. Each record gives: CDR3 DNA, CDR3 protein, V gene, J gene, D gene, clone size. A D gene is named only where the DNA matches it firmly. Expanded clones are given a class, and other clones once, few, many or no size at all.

CDR3nt: TGTGCCTGGACCTCTCCGACTAGCCGTCTTTCCAATGAGCAGTTCTTC
CDR3aa: CAWTSPTSRLSNEQFF
v_gene: TRBV30
j_gene: TRBJ2-1
d_gene: TRBD2
abundance: -

CDR3nt: TGTGCCAGCAGCCGACAAAGCTCACTCTATGGCTACACCTTC
CDR3aa: CASSRQSSLYGYTF
v_gene: TRBV5-4
j_gene: TRBJ1-2
d_gene: -
abundance: -

CDR3nt: TGTGCCAGCAGCCCCCGCAGGATGGACACTGAAGCTTTCTTT
CDR3aa: CASSPRRMDTEAFF
v_gene: TRBV27
j_gene: TRBJ1-1
d_gene: -
abundance: -

CDR3nt: TGCGCCAGCAGCTCGGAGGACAGGGGAGTGAAGACCCAGTACTTC
CDR3aa: CASSSEDRGVKTQYF
v_gene: TRBV5-1
j_gene: TRBJ2-5
d_gene: TRBD1
abundance: -

CDR3nt: TGCGCCAGCAGCCAACAGGGGGGGGCAGATACGCAGTATTTT
CDR3aa: CASSQQGGADTQYF
v_gene: TRBV4-3
j_gene: TRBJ2-3
d_gene: -
abundance: -

CDR3nt: TGTGCCACCCTTTCTCAGGGACTTTCGAACACTGAAGCTTTCTTT
CDR3aa: CATLSQGLSNTEAFF
v_gene: TRBV2
j_gene: TRBJ1-1
d_gene: -
abundance: -

CDR3nt: TGTGCCACCAGCAGAGACATAGGCCAAGAGACCCAGTACTTC
CDR3aa: CATSRDIGQETQYF
v_gene: TRBV15
j_gene: TRBJ2-5
d_gene: -
abundance: -

CDR3nt: TGTGCCAGCAGCTTAAATGGACAGGGGAACAATCAGCCCCAGCATTTT
CDR3aa: CASSLNGQGNNQPQHF
v_gene: TRBV7-2
j_gene: TRBJ1-5
d_gene: TRBD1
abundance: -

CDR3nt: TGTGCCAGCAGCATCCAGGGGGGCAATCAGCCCCAGCATTTT
CDR3aa: CASSIQGGNQPQHF
v_gene: TRBV2
j_gene: TRBJ1-5
d_gene: TRBD1
abundance: -

CDR3nt: TGTGCCAGCCACTATAGGAACGCCTACAATGAGCAGTTCTTC
CDR3aa: CASHYRNAYNEQFF
v_gene: TRBV12-1
j_gene: TRBJ2-1
d_gene: -
abundance: -

CDR3nt: TGCGCCAGCGGACTAGGTACGCAGTATTTT
CDR3aa: CASGLGTQYF
v_gene: TRBV4-1
j_gene: TRBJ2-3
d_gene: TRBD2
abundance: -

CDR3nt: TGTGCCAGCAGTTCGACAACAGGGGGCTATGGCTACACCTTC
CDR3aa: CASSSTTGGYGYTF
v_gene: TRBV6-5
j_gene: TRBJ1-2
d_gene: TRBD1
abundance: -

CDR3nt: TGTGCCAGCAGCTCGGGACAGGGCTTCGGCTACACCTTC
CDR3aa: CASSSGQGFGYTF
v_gene: TRBV28
j_gene: TRBJ1-2
d_gene: TRBD1
abundance: -

CDR3nt: TGTGCCAGCAGACCCGACGGGAACACCGGGGAGCTGTTTTTT
CDR3aa: CASRPDGNTGELFF
v_gene: TRBV7-3
j_gene: TRBJ2-2
d_gene: -
abundance: -

CDR3nt: TGCAGCGGGGTTATTTGGGGAAACACCATATATTTT
CDR3aa: CSGVIWGNTIYF
v_gene: TRBV29-1
j_gene: TRBJ1-3
d_gene: -
abundance: -

CDR3nt: TGTGCCAGCTCACCACCGACGGGTAATCATGAAGCTTTCTTT
CDR3aa: CASSPPTGNHEAFF
v_gene: TRBV18
j_gene: TRBJ1-1
d_gene: -
abundance: -

CDR3nt: TGCGCCAGCAGCCAAGGACCTTACACCGGGGAGCTGTTTTTT
CDR3aa: CASSQGPYTGELFF
v_gene: TRBV4-3
j_gene: TRBJ2-2
d_gene: -
abundance: -

CDR3nt: TGTGCCAGCTCACCTAAGGACGGGACCTTAAATGGCTACACCTTC
CDR3aa: CASSPKDGTLNGYTF
v_gene: TRBV18
j_gene: TRBJ1-2
d_gene: -
abundance: once

CDR3nt: TGTGCCAGCAGCTACCGCGGGGGTAGAGCTAACTATGGCTACACCTTC
CDR3aa: CASSYRGGRANYGYTF
v_gene: TRBV6-5
j_gene: TRBJ1-2
d_gene: -
abundance: few

CDR3nt: TGTGCCAGCAGTTTATTGGCTAGCGGGAGCGCCGGGGAGCTGTTTTTT
CDR3aa: CASSLLASGSAGELFF
v_gene: TRBV27
j_gene: TRBJ2-2
d_gene: TRBD2
abundance: -

CDR3nt: TGTGCCAGCAGTGACACCGAAGGGCAGGGGATTCCCACAGATACGCAGTATTTT
CDR3aa: CASSDTEGQGIPTDTQYF
v_gene: TRBV25-1
j_gene: TRBJ2-3
d_gene: -
abundance: -

CDR3nt: TGTGCCAGCAGCTTGGACAGCCTGACCTACACCTTC
CDR3aa: CASSLDSLTYTF
v_gene: TRBV5-4
j_gene: TRBJ1-2
d_gene: -
abundance: once

CDR3nt: TGTGCCAGCAGTACCATGTTGACCTGGACAGATACGCAGTATTTT
CDR3aa: CASSTMLTWTDTQYF
v_gene: TRBV6-6
j_gene: TRBJ2-3
d_gene: -
abundance: -

CDR3nt: TGTGCCAGCAGTCCCATAGCCGGGAACCAGAACACCGGGGAGCTGTTTTTT
CDR3aa: CASSPIAGNQNTGELFF
v_gene: TRBV5-4
j_gene: TRBJ2-2
d_gene: -
abundance: -

CDR3nt: TGTGCCAGCCGGGGGCAGCCAAGCTCCTACGAGCAGTACTTC
CDR3aa: CASRGQPSSYEQYF
v_gene: TRBV6-1
j_gene: TRBJ2-7
d_gene: -
abundance: -

CDR3nt: TGTGCCAGCAGCCCGGGACACCCGAGCTCCTATAATTCACCCCTCCACTTT
CDR3aa: CASSPGHPSSYNSPLHF
v_gene: TRBV7-8
j_gene: TRBJ1-6
d_gene: -
abundance: -

CDR3nt: TGTGCCTGGAGGGGACCCGGGGGCTACGAGCAGTACTTC
CDR3aa: CAWRGPGGYEQYF
v_gene: TRBV30
j_gene: TRBJ2-7
d_gene: -
abundance: few

CDR3nt: TGTGCCAGCAGCTTAGTTCCGCACAATGAGCAGTTCTTC
CDR3aa: CASSLVPHNEQFF
v_gene: TRBV7-9
j_gene: TRBJ2-1
d_gene: -
abundance: -

CDR3nt: TGTGCCAGCAGCTTAGCTGGACAGGGGCCTCCCTACGAGCAGTACTTC
CDR3aa: CASSLAGQGPPYEQYF
v_gene: TRBV7-6
j_gene: TRBJ2-7
d_gene: TRBD1
abundance: -

CDR3nt: TGTGCCAGCAGTGTTGATACCGGGGAGCTGTTTTTT
CDR3aa: CASSVDTGELFF
v_gene: TRBV2
j_gene: TRBJ2-2
d_gene: -
abundance: -

CDR3nt: TGTGCCACCCGACCAGGGGGCGCTTCTTCACCCCTCCACTTT
CDR3aa: CATRPGGASSPLHF
v_gene: TRBV18
j_gene: TRBJ1-6
d_gene: TRBD1
abundance: -

CDR3nt: TGTGCCAGTAGTATACCCTATAGGAACTACGAGCAGTACTTC
CDR3aa: CASSIPYRNYEQYF
v_gene: TRBV19
j_gene: TRBJ2-7
d_gene: -
abundance: -

CDR3nt: TGTGCCAGCAGCCGAAGGGAGCCTCAAACTGAAGCTTTCTTT
CDR3aa: CASSRREPQTEAFF
v_gene: TRBV14
j_gene: TRBJ1-1
d_gene: -
abundance: -

CDR3nt: TGTGCTAGTGGTTTGGTACAAGATTCACCCCTCCACTTT
CDR3aa: CASGLVQDSPLHF
v_gene: TRBV12-5
j_gene: TRBJ1-6
d_gene: -
abundance: -

CDR3nt: TGTGCCAGCAGCTTGAGGGAACGTAATGAAAAACTGTTTTTT
CDR3aa: CASSLRERNEKLFF
v_gene: TRBV7-9
j_gene: TRBJ1-4
d_gene: -
abundance: -

CDR3nt: TGTGCCAGCAGCCAAGATCTTCTCGGACTAGCGGCCTATACGCAGTATTTT
CDR3aa: CASSQDLLGLAAYTQYF
v_gene: TRBV4-2
j_gene: TRBJ2-3
d_gene: TRBD2
abundance: once

CDR3nt: TGCGCCAGCCGAAACAGGGAGCGGGAAGTCTACACCTTC
CDR3aa: CASRNREREVYTF
v_gene: TRBV5-1
j_gene: TRBJ1-2
d_gene: -
abundance: -

CDR3nt: TGTGCCAGTATGCCCGGGGGGTACACTGAAGCTTTCTTT
CDR3aa: CASMPGGYTEAFF
v_gene: TRBV19
j_gene: TRBJ1-1
d_gene: -
abundance: -

CDR3nt: TGCGCCAGCAGCCACATTGGGCTAGCGGCAACAGATACGCAGTATTTT
CDR3aa: CASSHIGLAATDTQYF
v_gene: TRBV4-1
j_gene: TRBJ2-3
d_gene: TRBD2
abundance: -

CDR3nt: TGTGCCAGCAGCAATCAACAGAATCAGCCCCAGCATTTT
CDR3aa: CASSNQQNQPQHF
v_gene: TRBV7-9
j_gene: TRBJ1-5
d_gene: -
abundance: many

CDR3nt: TGTGCCACCAGATTCACAGGGGCTTCACATTCACCCCTCCACTTT
CDR3aa: CATRFTGASHSPLHF
v_gene: TRBV5-4
j_gene: TRBJ1-6
d_gene: TRBD1
abundance: -

CDR3nt: TGTGCCAGTATCCCGACAGGGCGTTACACTGAAGCTTTCTTT
CDR3aa: CASIPTGRYTEAFF
v_gene: TRBV19
j_gene: TRBJ1-1
d_gene: TRBD1
abundance: -

CDR3nt: TGTGCCAGCAGCGTTAGCGGTACCTACGAGCAGTACTTC
CDR3aa: CASSVSGTYEQYF
v_gene: TRBV7-9
j_gene: TRBJ2-7
d_gene: -
abundance: -

CDR3nt: TGTGCCAGCAGCTTGGGGACAGGGCCCACAGATACGCAGTATTTT
CDR3aa: CASSLGTGPTDTQYF
v_gene: TRBV7-9
j_gene: TRBJ2-3
d_gene: TRBD1
abundance: -

CDR3nt: TGTGCCAGCAGCTCTGGACAGGGTATTTCTCCCGGGGAGCTGTTTTTT
CDR3aa: CASSSGQGISPGELFF
v_gene: TRBV7-9
j_gene: TRBJ2-2
d_gene: TRBD1
abundance: -

CDR3nt: TGTGCCGGCAGTGCGCTAGCGGGAAATCCCTACGAGCAGTACTTC
CDR3aa: CAGSALAGNPYEQYF
v_gene: TRBV6-5
j_gene: TRBJ2-7
d_gene: TRBD2
abundance: -

CDR3nt: TGTGCCAGCAGTTTCACTTACACTGAAGCTTTCTTT
CDR3aa: CASSFTYTEAFF
v_gene: TRBV28
j_gene: TRBJ1-1
d_gene: -
abundance: -

CDR3nt: TGTGCCACCAGCAGATCGGGACAGGGGGCTGTAGATACGCAGTATTTT
CDR3aa: CATSRSGQGAVDTQYF
v_gene: TRBV15
j_gene: TRBJ2-3
d_gene: TRBD1
abundance: -

CDR3nt: TGTGCCAGTAGTACCCGGGAGAGGACCTCCTACGAGCAGTACTTC
CDR3aa: CASSTRERTSYEQYF
v_gene: TRBV19
j_gene: TRBJ2-7
d_gene: -
abundance: -

CDR3nt: TGTGCCAGTAGTTCCCCAGGCTACTCTGGGGCCAACGTCCTGACTTTC
CDR3aa: CASSSPGYSGANVLTF
v_gene: TRBV19
j_gene: TRBJ2-6
d_gene: -
abundance: once

CDR3nt: TGTGCCAGCAGCTTAGATTTGGGGGAGCAGTTCTTC
CDR3aa: CASSLDLGEQFF
v_gene: TRBV11-2
j_gene: TRBJ2-1
d_gene: -
abundance: -

CDR3nt: TGTGCCAGCAGCTCCCCGACAGGAACCTACGAGCAGTACTTC
CDR3aa: CASSSPTGTYEQYF
v_gene: TRBV5-6
j_gene: TRBJ2-7
d_gene: -
abundance: -

CDR3nt: TGTGCCAGCAGTTTATTAGTCGGGGAGCTGTTTTTT
CDR3aa: CASSLLVGELFF
v_gene: TRBV28
j_gene: TRBJ2-2
d_gene: -
abundance: -

CDR3nt: TGTGCCATCAGTTTGGGACAGGGGGCAAACACCATATATTTT
CDR3aa: CAISLGQGANTIYF
v_gene: TRBV10-3
j_gene: TRBJ1-3
d_gene: TRBD1
abundance: -

CDR3nt: TGTGCCAGCAGTTACGCCGGGACTAGCGACAATGAGCAGTTCTTC
CDR3aa: CASSYAGTSDNEQFF
v_gene: TRBV6-5
j_gene: TRBJ2-1
d_gene: TRBD2
abundance: -

CDR3nt: TGTGCCTGGAGTGTACGAGGGGCTGGCTACACCTTC
CDR3aa: CAWSVRGAGYTF
v_gene: TRBV30
j_gene: TRBJ1-2
d_gene: -
abundance: -

CDR3nt: TGTGCCAGCAGCTTAAACAGGGGGAGCAATCAGCCCCAGCATTTT
CDR3aa: CASSLNRGSNQPQHF
v_gene: TRBV7-2
j_gene: TRBJ1-5
d_gene: TRBD1
abundance: -

CDR3nt: TGTGCCAGCAGCTTATTTACTAGCGGGAGCGATACGCAGTATTTT
CDR3aa: CASSLFTSGSDTQYF
v_gene: TRBV7-2
j_gene: TRBJ2-3
d_gene: TRBD2
abundance: -